This TCR beta chain is from a study of cytomegalovirus exposure and HLA in healthy donors. Looking at the study overall: Earlier results showed approximately 110 million unique TCR beta sequences derived from approximately 170 million T cells.

Both 60 Vbeta primers and 13 Jbeta primers went into the PCR. TCRdb keeps only in-frame clones here, not all; method: immunoSEQ multiplex PCR. The sample holds about 120,000 clones; about four fifths are singletons and the top ten take 7.5% to 9.5%. The sequence was collected from a female donor in good health and CMV-seropositive. The sample taken for sequencing was PBMCs.

The DNA of the CDR3 is TGTGCCAGCAGTTCCACAACCTATGGCTACACCTTC. Its translation: CASSSTTYGYTF. The chain couples TRBV6-5 to TRBJ1-2; D gene uncertain. The ends were cut back, 4 bases at V and 4 bases at J, with 7 bases in the middle. This CDR3 is 12 amino acids long. CDR1 is MNHEY, CDR2 SVGAGI, per germline.